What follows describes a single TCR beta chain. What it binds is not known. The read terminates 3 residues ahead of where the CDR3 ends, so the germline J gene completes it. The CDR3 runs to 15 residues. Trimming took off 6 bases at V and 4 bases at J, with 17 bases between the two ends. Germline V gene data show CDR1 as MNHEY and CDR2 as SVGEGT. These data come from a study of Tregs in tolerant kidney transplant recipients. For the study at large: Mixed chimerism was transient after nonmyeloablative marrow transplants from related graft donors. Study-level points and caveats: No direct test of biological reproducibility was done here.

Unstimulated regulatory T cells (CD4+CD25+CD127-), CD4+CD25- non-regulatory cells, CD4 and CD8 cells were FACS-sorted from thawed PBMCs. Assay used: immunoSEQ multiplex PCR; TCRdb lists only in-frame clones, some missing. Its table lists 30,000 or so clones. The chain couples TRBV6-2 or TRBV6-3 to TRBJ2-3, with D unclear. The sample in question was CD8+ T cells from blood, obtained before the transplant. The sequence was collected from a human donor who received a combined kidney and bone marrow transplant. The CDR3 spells CASSPVPGPADTQYF. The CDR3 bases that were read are TGTGCCAGCAGCCCGGTCCCCGGTCCCGCAGATACG.